A single sample is the source of the 9 T cell receptor beta chains below, sequenced in a study of T cell clonality in common variable immunodeficiency. General study points: Common variable immunodeficiency TCR beta sequences reportedly had fewer deletions and N-nucleotide insertions.

These receptors' antigens are unknown. Sequenced by immunoSEQ multiplex PCR; TCRdb stores in-frame clones only, minus some. The sample presents almost 20,000 clones, none singletons. The sample consisted of peripheral blood mononuclear cells. These receptors were obtained from a human donor with common variable immunodeficiency.

The CDR3 loop reads CASSRSTGTTEAFF. The part of the CDR3 DNA that was read is TGTGCCAGCAGCCGATCGACAGGGACCACTGAA. The chain has TRBV7-9 and TRBJ1-1; 7 bases line up with TRBD1. The CDR3 end is not reached by the read, which stops 3 residues before it; the germline J gene fills it in. Germline values: CDR1 SEHNR, CDR2 FQNEAQ (reference sequence). V gave up 5 bases and J gave up 4 bases; unmatched junction bases: 7. This CDR3 region has 14 residues. Complete variable domain (other parts from reference TRBV7-9 and TRBJ1-1): DTGVSQNPRHKITKRGQNVTFRCDPISEHNRLYWYRQTLGQGPEFLTYFQNEAQLEKSRLLSDRFSAERPKGSFSTLEIQRTEQGDSAMYLCASSRSTGTTEAFFGQGTRLTVV.

A word on this clone: The CDR3 is cut off 3 residues early in the read; its end comes from the germline J gene. The chain carries TRBV7-9 and TRBJ2-5; TRBD1 matches 10 bases. Germline CDR1 SEHNR, CDR2 FQNEAQ (reference sequence). This CDR3 spans 15 amino acids. V was clipped by 1 base and J by 3 bases; unmatched bases: 2. The CDR3 region is CASSLVGQGEETQYF. The sequenced CDR3 bases are TGTGCCAGCAGCTTAGTCGGACAGGGGGAAGAGACC. The full variable domain, in which reference TRBV7-9 and TRBJ2-5 provide the parts outside the CDR3, is DTGVSQNPRHKITKRGQNVTFRCDPISEHNRLYWYRQTLGQGPEFLTYFQNEAQLEKSRLLSDRFSAERPKGSFSTLEIQRTEQGDSAMYLCASSLVGQGEETQYFGPGTRLLVL.

This clone turned up a few times. The read is 3 residues too short to cover the CDR3 end, so that end is filled in from the germline J gene. This chain joins TRBV19 and TRBJ2-5, with 7 bases identical to TRBD2. The CDR3 loop spans 16 amino acids. The germline V gene has CDR1 LNHDA and CDR2 SQIVND (reference sequence). V lost 2 bases, J lost 7 bases, and 13 bases stayed unmatched. The CDR3 sequence is CASSISGLAVSRTQYF. The part of the CDR3 DNA that was read is TGTGCCAGTAGTATATCCGGCCTAGCGGTGAGCAGGACC.

Concerning this clone itself: From the germline J gene comes the end of the CDR3, since the read stops 3 residues before it. V and J are TRBV18 and TRBJ2-7, with D possibly matching TRBD2 (6 bases). The CDR3 totals 15 residues. Looked up from germline, CDR1 is KGHSH and CDR2 is LQKENI. The ends were cut back, 3 bases at V and 1 base at J, with 13 bases in the middle. Here the CDR3 reads CASSPTSGVSYEQYF. CDR3 DNA, as far as it was read: TGTGCCAGCTCACCCACGTCGGGGGTTTCCTACGAG.

Remarks on this clone: The read ends 3 residues shy of where the CDR3 ends; the end is completed using the germline J gene. The chain joins TRBV18 to TRBJ2-7; 8 bases match TRBD1. This CDR3 has 17 residues. V lost 5 bases, J lost 3 bases, and 15 bases stayed unmatched. Germline CDR1 and CDR2: KGHSH and LQKENI. The part of the CDR3 DNA that was read is TGTGCCAGCTCATCCCTTCCCGGGACAGGACCCTACTACGAG. Protein sequence: CASSSLPGTGPYYE. The whole CDR3 sequence is CASSSLPGTGPYYEQYF.

The CDR3 bases that were read are TGTGCCAGCTCACATGATAAGCTCAACTATGGC. Its protein product is CASSHDKLNYG. Given in full, the CDR3 is CASSHDKLNYGYTF. The chain employs TRBV18 and TRBJ1-2; D remains unclear. The CDR3 end falls 3 residues outside the read, so it is completed with the germline J gene. CDR1 and CDR2 from the germline V gene are KGHSH and LQKENI. The V end lost 4 bases, the J end lost 2 bases, and 11 bases lay between the germline ends. The CDR3 has 14 amino acids.

With respect to this clone: The read is 3 residues too short to cover the CDR3 end, so that end is filled in from the germline J gene. The rearrangement links TRBV19 to TRBJ1-6, with a possible D match to TRBD1 (5 bases). This CDR3 is 14 amino acids long. Trimming took 3 bases from V and 9 from J, leaving 12 bases between them. CDR1 is LNHDA and CDR2 is SQIVND in the germline V gene (reference sequence). The part of the CDR3 DNA that was read is TGTGCCAGTAGTATTGAGGGGTCCAGTTCACCC. Translation gives CASSIEGSSSP. The whole CDR3 protein is CASSIEGSSSPLHF.

Notes on this clone: The CDR3 is cut off 3 residues early in the read; its end comes from the germline J gene. The rearrangement uses TRBV18 and TRBJ2-2; a weak D match, TRBD1 (6 bases). Trimming left V 3 bases short and J 4 bases short, with 9 bases between. This CDR3 spans 14 amino acids. Germline lookup yields CDR1 KGHSH and CDR2 LQKENI. The CDR3 loop is CASSPQQGTGELFF. CDR3 DNA (partial): TGTGCCAGCTCACCCCAACAGGGCACCGGGGAG.

Note on this clone: The read ends 3 residues before the CDR3 terminus; that terminus is restored from the germline J gene. The chain employs TRBV7-9 and TRBJ2-3, with no clear D. V lost 1 base and J 2 bases, leaving 7 bases between the germline ends. This CDR3 is built from 14 residues. Germline V gene data show CDR1 as SEHNR and CDR2 as FQNEAQ (reference sequence). The DNA read from the CDR3 is TGTGCCAGCAGCTTAGTAGAAAACACAGATACG. The encoded protein is CASSLVENTDT. The entire CDR3 protein is CASSLVENTDTQYF.